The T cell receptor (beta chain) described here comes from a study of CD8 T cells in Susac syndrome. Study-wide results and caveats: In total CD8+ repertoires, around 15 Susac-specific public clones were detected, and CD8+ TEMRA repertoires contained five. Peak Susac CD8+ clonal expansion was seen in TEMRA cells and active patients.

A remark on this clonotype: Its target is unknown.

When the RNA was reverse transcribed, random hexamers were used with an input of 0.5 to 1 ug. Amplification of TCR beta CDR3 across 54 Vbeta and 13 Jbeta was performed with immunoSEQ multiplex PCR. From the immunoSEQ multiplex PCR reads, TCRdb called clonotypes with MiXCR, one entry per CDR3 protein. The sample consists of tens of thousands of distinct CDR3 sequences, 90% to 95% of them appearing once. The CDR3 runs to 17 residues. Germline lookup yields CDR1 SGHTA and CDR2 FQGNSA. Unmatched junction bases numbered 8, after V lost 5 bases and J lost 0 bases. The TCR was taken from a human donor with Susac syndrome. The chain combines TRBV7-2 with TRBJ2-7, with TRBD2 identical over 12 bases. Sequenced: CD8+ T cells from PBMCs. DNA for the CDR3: TGTGCCAGCAGCGAAAAAGCGACTAGCGGGAGCTCCTACGAGCAGTACTTC. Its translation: CASSEKATSGSSYEQYF. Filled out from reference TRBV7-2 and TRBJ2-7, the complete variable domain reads GAGVSQSPSNKVTEKGKDVELRCDPISGHTALYWYRQSLGQGLEFLIYFQGNSAPDKSGLPSDRFSAERTGGSVSTLTIQRTQQEDSAVYLCASSEKATSGSSYEQYFGPGTRLTVT.